A selection of T cell receptor beta chains follows, all from one sample in a study of blood T cell repertoires in COVID-19. Profiling relied on immunoSEQ multiplex PCR, and the TCRdb table lists in-frame clones only, not all of them. The table includes around 170,000 clones, approximately 79% detected once. Sequencing was done on a sample of peripheral blood. The receptors shown here come from a woman at least 80 years old with acute or convalescent COVID-19. CDR3s include the opening cysteine and the closing phenylalanine or tryptophan. D genes are given only for firm matches. Clone sizes are given selectively: once, few, many, or a class where the clone is expanded.

abundance	d_gene	v_gene	j_gene	CDR3aa	CDR3nt
once	-	TRBV18	TRBJ1-1	CASSPSAPRDTEAFF	TGTGCCAGCTCACCATCGGCCCCGAGGGACACTGAAGCTTTCTTT
-	TRBD2	TRBV9	TRBJ2-1	CASSVGGDEQFF	TGTGCCAGCAGCGTTGGGGGGGATGAGCAGTTCTTC
-	TRBD1	TRBV6-5	TRBJ2-7	CASDRDSYYEQYF	TGTGCCAGTGACCGGGACAGCTATTACGAGCAGTACTTC
-	-	TRBV28	TRBJ1-3	CASNVDRNTIYF	TGTGCCAGCAATGTGGACAGAAACACCATATATTTT
-	-	TRBV5-6	TRBJ1-5	CASSSSGGSGNQPQHF	TGTGCCAGCAGCAGTTCGGGGGGCTCGGGCAATCAGCCCCAGCATTTT
-	TRBD1	TRBV24-1	TRBJ2-2	CATSDPGQGTTGELFF	TGTGCCACCAGTGACCCGGGACAGGGCACAACCGGGGAGCTGTTTTTT
-	-	TRBV2	TRBJ1-4	CASSPTGSTEKLFF	TGTGCCAGCAGCCCGACGGGGTCTACCGAAAAACTGTTTTTT
-	TRBD1	TRBV5-5	TRBJ1-1	CASSSTGAGTEAFF	TGTGCCAGCAGCTCTACAGGGGCGGGCACTGAAGCTTTCTTT
few	-	TRBV4-2	TRBJ1-1	CASSPGEGNFIEAFF	TGTGCCAGCAGCCCGGGAGAAGGGAATTTCATCGAAGCTTTCTTT
-	TRBD1	TRBV18	TRBJ1-6	CASSPMGQNNSPLHF	TGTGCCAGCTCACCAATGGGACAGAACAATTCACCCCTCCACTTT
-	-	TRBV2	TRBJ1-5	CASSVGQVNQPQHF	TGTGCCAGCAGTGTTGGCCAGGTGAATCAGCCCCAGCATTTT
-	TRBD1	TRBV19	TRBJ2-7	CASSGPLPGGYEQYF	TGTGCCAGTAGTGGACCCCTTCCAGGGGGCTACGAGCAGTACTTC
-	-	TRBV19	TRBJ1-1	CASLYRGNTEAFF	TGTGCCAGTTTATATCGGGGGAACACTGAAGCTTTCTTT
once	-	TRBV2	TRBJ2-1	CASSGAGRRHEQFF	TGTGCCAGCAGTGGGGCGGGACGCCGCCATGAGCAGTTCTTC
-	-	TRBV6-2/TRBV6-3	TRBJ2-7	CASSLLGRLSYEQYF	TGTGCCAGCAGCTTGCTAGGCCGACTCTCCTACGAGCAGTACTTC
-	-	TRBV19	TRBJ2-5	CASRQGGQETQYF	TGTGCCAGTAGACAAGGCGGCCAAGAGACCCAGTACTTC
-	TRBD2	TRBV4-3	TRBJ2-7	CASSQTTSGSSREQYF	TGCGCCAGCAGCCAAACCACTAGCGGGAGTTCGCGCGAGCAGTACTTC
-	TRBD1	TRBV5-1	TRBJ2-5	CASSPRQGFGETQYF	TGCGCCAGCAGCCCCAGACAGGGGTTTGGAGAGACCCAGTACTTC
-	TRBD2	TRBV7-9	TRBJ2-1	CASSGTSGRRTANEQFF	TGTGCCAGCAGCGGGACTAGCGGGAGGCGAACGGCCAATGAGCAGTTCTTC
-	TRBD2	TRBV3-1/TRBV3-2	TRBJ2-7	CASSQGFSNSGSSYEQYF	TGTGCCAGCAGCCAAGGTTTTAGTAATAGCGGGAGCTCGTACGAGCAGTACTTC
-	TRBD2	TRBV7-3	TRBJ2-1	CASSLDSGSSYNEQFF	TGTGCCAGCAGCTTAGATAGCGGGAGCTCCTACAATGAGCAGTTCTTC
-	-	TRBV29-1	TRBJ2-2	CSVDRDTGELFF	TGCAGCGTTGACAGGGACACCGGGGAGCTGTTTTTT
-	-	TRBV18	TRBJ2-1	CASSPRRINNEQFF	TGTGCCAGCTCACCACGCAGAATAAACAATGAGCAGTTCTTC
-	-	TRBV28	TRBJ1-1	CASTLNFGGNTEAFF	TGTGCCAGCACCCTAAATTTTGGAGGGAACACTGAAGCTTTCTTT
-	TRBD1	TRBV10-1	TRBJ2-3	CASTGGQGEDTQYF	TGCGCCAGCACAGGTGGGCAGGGGGAAGATACGCAGTATTTT
-	-	TRBV7-2	TRBJ2-7	CASSLESQGSSYEQYF	TGTGCCAGCAGCTTAGAGTCCCAGGGGAGCTCCTACGAGCAGTACTTC
-	-	TRBV5-1	TRBJ1-3	CASSFAGNTIYF	TGCGCCAGCAGCTTCGCTGGAAACACCATATATTTT
-	TRBD1	TRBV3-1/TRBV3-2	TRBJ2-2	CASSQSTGVGELFF	TGTGCCAGCAGCCAATCCACAGGGGTCGGGGAGCTGTTTTTT
-	-	TRBV19	TRBJ2-2	CASSIRGENTGELFF	TGTGCCAGTAGTATCAGGGGGGAGAACACCGGGGAGCTGTTTTTT
once	TRBD1	TRBV2	TRBJ1-1	CASNERGQNTEAFF	TGTGCCAGCAACGAGAGGGGGCAGAACACTGAAGCTTTCTTT
once	-	TRBV7-8	TRBJ2-7	CASSYPGISSYEQYF	TGTGCCAGCAGCTACCCAGGGATTTCTTCCTACGAGCAGTACTTC
-	-	TRBV12-3/TRBV12-4	TRBJ1-1	CASTIGEEAFF	TGTGCCAGCACAATCGGAGAGGAAGCTTTCTTT
-	TRBD2	TRBV28	TRBJ2-2	CASTSPGLAGTGELFF	TGTGCCAGCACCTCACCGGGACTAGCGGGAACCGGGGAGCTGTTTTTT
-	TRBD1	TRBV28	TRBJ1-2	CASREQDRGSYGYTF	TGTGCCAGCAGAGAGCAAGACAGGGGGAGCTATGGCTACACCTTC
-	-	TRBV5-5	TRBJ1-2	CASSLQGQTGYGYTF	TGTGCCAGCAGCTTGCAAGGGCAGACAGGCTATGGCTACACCTTC
-	-	TRBV2	TRBJ2-5	CASSAWGDSQETQYF	TGTGCCAGCAGCGCTTGGGGGGACAGCCAAGAGACCCAGTACTTC
-	TRBD2	TRBV5-1	TRBJ2-7	CASSASRLAGVNEQYF	TGCGCCAGCAGCGCCTCCAGACTAGCGGGGGTCAACGAGCAGTACTTC
-	TRBD1	TRBV5-1	TRBJ1-1	CASSLLSGGFSTEAFF	TGCGCCAGCAGCTTGTTGTCAGGGGGCTTTTCCACTGAAGCTTTCTTT
-	TRBD2	TRBV2	TRBJ2-5	CASSERPSGRGETQYF	TGTGCCAGCAGTGAAAGGCCTAGCGGACGAGGGGAGACCCAGTACTTC
many	TRBD1	TRBV18	TRBJ2-3	CASSRQEGTGGTDTQYF	TGTGCCAGCTCACGTCAGGAAGGGACAGGGGGCACAGATACGCAGTATTTT
-	-	TRBV24-1	TRBJ2-6	CATQTGSGANVLTF	TGTGCCACCCAGACAGGCTCTGGGGCCAACGTCCTGACTTTC
-	-	TRBV5-8	TRBJ1-2	CASSPWTAANYGYTF	TGTGCCAGCAGCCCGTGGACAGCTGCTAACTATGGCTACACCTTC
once	-	TRBV4-3	TRBJ2-7	CASSHLGEDTEQYF	TGCGCCAGCAGCCACCTCGGAGAGGATACGGAGCAGTACTTC
-	TRBD1	TRBV6-5	TRBJ2-3	CASSYWARGHSTQYF	TGTGCCAGCAGTTACTGGGCAAGGGGGCATAGTACGCAGTATTTT
-	TRBD1	TRBV24-1	TRBJ2-1	CATSVEGTGLYNEQFF	TGTGCCACCAGTGTTGAAGGGACAGGCTTATACAATGAGCAGTTCTTC
-	TRBD2	TRBV28	TRBJ2-1	CASSSSGIDYNEQFF	TGTGCCAGCAGTTCTAGCGGGATTGACTACAATGAGCAGTTCTTC
-	TRBD2	TRBV11-2	TRBJ2-1	CASSSHLADIYNEQFF	TGTGCCAGCAGCTCCCACCTAGCGGATATTTACAATGAGCAGTTCTTC